The clone carrying this TCR beta chain has only one observation. This specimen comes from a study of Ad26.COV2.S vaccination and SARS-CoV-2 variants. Study as a whole: The donor belonged to the COV1001 Ad26.COV2.S trial arm.

The germline V gene encodes CDR1 LNHDA and CDR2 SQIVND (reference sequence). This CDR3 has 16 amino acids. V lost 7 bases, J lost 6 bases, and 11 bases stayed unmatched. The data were produced by immunoSEQ multiplex PCR, yet TCRdb's version contains in-frame clones alone and is incomplete. The sample lists hundreds of thousands of clones; about 90% were seen once. This sample's treatment: over 15 received Ad26.COV2.S at low or high dose, single or two shots; about five received placebo; per-sample allocation not given. On day 63 after the first injection, vaccine and placebo recipients gave samples. The study used a vaccine consisting of an Ad26 vector that expressed Wuhan-strain SARS-CoV-2 spike.

This sequence was found in a person between 18 and 65 years old who received the Ad26.COV2.S COVID-19 vaccine or a placebo. The chain uses TRBV19 and TRBJ1-5, with 11 bases that match TRBD1. The sample here was peripheral blood, taken in a trial of Ad26.COV2.S vaccine versus placebo. The CDR3 is CASTQEGTGGIQPQHF. CDR3 sequence (DNA): TGTGCCAGTACCCAAGAGGGGACAGGGGGTATTCAGCCCCAGCATTTT. Variable domain in full (rest from reference TRBV19 and TRBJ1-5): DGGITQSPKYLFRKEGQNVTLSCEQNLNHDAMYWYRQDPGQGLRLIYYSQIVNDFQKGDIAEGYSVSREKKESFPLTVTSAQKNPTAFYLCASTQEGTGGIQPQHFGDGTRLSIL.